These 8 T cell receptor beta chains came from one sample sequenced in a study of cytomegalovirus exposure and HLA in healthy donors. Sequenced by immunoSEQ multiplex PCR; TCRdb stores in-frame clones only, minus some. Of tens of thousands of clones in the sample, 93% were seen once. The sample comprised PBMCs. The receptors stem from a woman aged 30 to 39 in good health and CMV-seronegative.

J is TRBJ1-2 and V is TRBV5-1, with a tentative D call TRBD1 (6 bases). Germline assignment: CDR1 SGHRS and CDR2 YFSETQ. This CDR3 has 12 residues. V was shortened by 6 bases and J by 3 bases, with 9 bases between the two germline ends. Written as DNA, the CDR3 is TGCGCCAGCATGGGGGCGGACTATGGCTACACCTTC. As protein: CASMGADYGYTF.

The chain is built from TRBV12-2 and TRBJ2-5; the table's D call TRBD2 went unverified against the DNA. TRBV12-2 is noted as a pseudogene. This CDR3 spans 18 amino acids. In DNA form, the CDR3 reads TGTGCAAGTCTTATACCCGGGACTAGCGGGGGCAAACAAGAGACCCAGTACTTC. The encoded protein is CASLIPGTSGGKQETQYF.

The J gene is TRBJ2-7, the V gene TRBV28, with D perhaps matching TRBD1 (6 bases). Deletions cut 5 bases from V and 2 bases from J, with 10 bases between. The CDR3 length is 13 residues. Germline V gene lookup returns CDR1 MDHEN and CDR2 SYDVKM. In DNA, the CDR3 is TGTGCCAGCAGTCTCGACAGGCCCTACGAGCAGTACTTC. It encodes CASSLDRPYEQYF.

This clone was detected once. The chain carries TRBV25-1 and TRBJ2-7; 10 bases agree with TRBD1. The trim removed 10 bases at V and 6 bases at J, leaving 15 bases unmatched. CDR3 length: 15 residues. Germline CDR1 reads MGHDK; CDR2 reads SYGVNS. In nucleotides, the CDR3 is TGTGCCATTAACAACCCCCGGGACAGGGGCCTCGAGCAGTACTTC. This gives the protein CAINNPRDRGLEQYF.

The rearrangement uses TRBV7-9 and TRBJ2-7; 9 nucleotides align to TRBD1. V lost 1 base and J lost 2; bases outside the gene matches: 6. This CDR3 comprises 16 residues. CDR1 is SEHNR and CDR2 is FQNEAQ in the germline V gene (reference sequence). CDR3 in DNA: TGTGCCAGCAGCTTAGTCCCGGGACAGGGTGCCTACGAGCAGTACTTC. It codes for CASSLVPGQGAYEQYF.

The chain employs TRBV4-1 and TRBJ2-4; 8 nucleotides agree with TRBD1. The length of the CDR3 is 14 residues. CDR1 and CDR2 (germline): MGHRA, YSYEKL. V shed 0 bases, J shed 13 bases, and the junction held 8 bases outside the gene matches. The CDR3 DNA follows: TGCGCCAGCAGCCAAGAAGGACAGGGAAAAGTCCAGTACTTC. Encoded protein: CASSQEGQGKVQYF.

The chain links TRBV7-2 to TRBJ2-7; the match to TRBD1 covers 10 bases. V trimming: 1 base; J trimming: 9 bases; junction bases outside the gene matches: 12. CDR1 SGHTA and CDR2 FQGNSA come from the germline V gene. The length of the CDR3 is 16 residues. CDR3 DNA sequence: TGTGCCAGCAGCTTAGGTCGCCCGACAGGGGGCTGGGGGCAGTACTTC. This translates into CASSLGRPTGGWGQYF.

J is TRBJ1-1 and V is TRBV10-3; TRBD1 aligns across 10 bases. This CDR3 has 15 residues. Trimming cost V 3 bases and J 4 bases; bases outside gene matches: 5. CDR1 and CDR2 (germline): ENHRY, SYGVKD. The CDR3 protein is CAISDTGQGVTEAFF. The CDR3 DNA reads TGTGCCATCAGTGACACAGGACAGGGGGTCACTGAAGCTTTCTTT.